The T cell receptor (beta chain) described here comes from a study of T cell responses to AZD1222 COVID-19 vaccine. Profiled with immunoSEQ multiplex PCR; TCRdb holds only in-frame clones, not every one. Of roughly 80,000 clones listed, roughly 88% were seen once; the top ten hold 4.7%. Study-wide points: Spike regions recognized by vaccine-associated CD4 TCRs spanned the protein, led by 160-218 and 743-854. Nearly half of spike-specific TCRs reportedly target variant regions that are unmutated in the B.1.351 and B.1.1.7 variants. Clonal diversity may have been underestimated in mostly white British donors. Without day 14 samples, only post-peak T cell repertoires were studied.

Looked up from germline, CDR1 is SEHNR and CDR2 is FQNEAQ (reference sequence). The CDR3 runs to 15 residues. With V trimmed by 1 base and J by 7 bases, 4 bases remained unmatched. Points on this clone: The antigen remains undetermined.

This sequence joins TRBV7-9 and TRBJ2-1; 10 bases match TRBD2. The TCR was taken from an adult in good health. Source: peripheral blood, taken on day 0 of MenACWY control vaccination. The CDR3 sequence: CASSLGASGSNEQFF. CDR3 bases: TGTGCCAGCAGCTTAGGGGCTAGCGGGAGTAATGAGCAGTTCTTC.